The 28 T cell receptor beta chains in this list originate from one sample, sequenced in a study of cytomegalovirus exposure and HLA in healthy donors. PCR was performed using 60 Vbeta and 13 Jbeta primers. Some clones are missing from TCRdb's copy, which holds only in-frame ones; the method was immunoSEQ multiplex PCR. Counted here are roughly 150,000 clones, less than 65% occurring once; the ten biggest clones make up around 2.9%. What was sequenced was PBMCs. The receptor set was obtained from a woman aged 30 to 39 in good health and CMV-seropositive.

This clone showed up just a few times. This rearrangement joins TRBV2 to TRBJ2-1; a weak D match, TRBD2 (5 bases). There are 14 residues in the CDR3. Germline lookup yields CDR1 SNHLY and CDR2 FYNNEI. V lost 6 bases and J lost 4, with 13 bases in between. CDR3 DNA: TGTGCCAGCAGAAGGGAGAGACTATACAATGAGCAGTTCTTC. Its translation: CASRRERLYNEQFF.

The rearrangement uses TRBV6-5 and TRBJ1-5, with TRBD1 as a possible D gene (5 bases). The ends were cut back, 0 bases at V and 7 bases at J, with 13 bases in the middle. The germline V gene has CDR1 MNHEY and CDR2 SVGAGI. This CDR3 is built from 15 residues. CDR3 loop: CASSYSIRGVQPQHF. The CDR3 DNA reads as TGTGCCAGCAGTTACTCGATTCGGGGGGTCCAGCCCCAGCATTTT.

This chain joins TRBV7-9 and TRBJ1-4, with D perhaps TRBD1 (6 bases). Trimming pared 5 bases from V and 2 bases from J, leaving 12 bases between. The CDR3 covers 15 residues. From germline, CDR1 is SEHNR and CDR2 FQNEAQ (reference sequence). For the CDR3, the DNA is TGTGCCAGCAGCGAAGGGGGGGGCACTAATGAAAAACTGTTTTTT. Encoded protein: CASSEGGGTNEKLFF.

CDR3 in amino acids: CASSNWGTSSEQYF. CDR3 coding DNA: TGTGCCAGCAGCAATTGGGGCACTAGCTCCGAGCAGTACTTC. The V and J genes are TRBV7-9 and TRBJ2-7; perhaps TRBD2 as D (6 bases). Germline V gives CDR1 SEHNR, CDR2 FQNEAQ (reference sequence). The CDR3 is 14 residues long. V was cut by 5 bases and J by 6 bases, with 17 bases left in between. The entire variable domain, with the rest obtained from reference TRBV7-9 and TRBJ2-7, is as follows: DTGVSQNPRHKITKRGQNVTFRCDPISEHNRLYWYRQTLGQGPEFLTYFQNEAQLEKSRLLSDRFSAERPKGSFSTLEIQRTEQGDSAMYLCASSNWGTSSEQYFGPGTRLTVT.

This clone was seen just once. The chain links TRBV10-3 to TRBJ1-2; 9 bases fit TRBD1. The J segment lost 4 bases and the V segment lost 11 bases, leaving 14 bases of the junction unmatched. This CDR3 spans 15 amino acids. The germline gives CDR1 ENHRY, CDR2 SYGVKD. CDR3 sequence: CAGGTGYASGYGYTF. The CDR3 DNA sequence: TGTGCCGGCGGGACAGGGTATGCATCTGGCTATGGCTACACCTTC.

This rearrangement joins TRBV7-2 to TRBJ2-7; 8 nucleotides line up with TRBD1. This CDR3 has 14 residues. Germline V gene sequence: CDR1 SGHTA, CDR2 FQGNSA. J was trimmed by 6 bases and V by 5 bases; bases with no gene match: 9. The CDR3 loop is CASSLDRVWSEQYF. The CDR3 coding sequence is TGTGCCAGCAGCCTGGACAGGGTGTGGTCCGAGCAGTACTTC.

This chain links TRBV30 with TRBJ2-5, with a weak D call TRBD1 (6 bases). Germline CDR1 reads GTSNPN; CDR2 reads SVGIG (reference sequence). Trimming pared 7 bases from V and 0 bases from J, leaving 9 bases between. The CDR3 totals 12 residues. Here the CDR3 reads CASRQDQETQYF. Here the CDR3 DNA reads TGTGCCTCACGACAGGACCAAGAGACCCAGTACTTC.

The chain employs TRBV9 and TRBJ2-1; 11 positions agree with TRBD1. This CDR3 region has 15 residues. Germline CDR1 and CDR2: SGDLS and YYNGEE. Trimming removed 2 bases from V and 6 bases from J; junction bases left unmatched: 4. CDR3 bases: TGTGCCAGCAGCGTCGGGACAGGGGGAATCAATGAGCAGTTCTTC. Translated, it gives CASSVGTGGINEQFF.

The rearrangement uses TRBV6-1 and TRBJ1-5; no reliable D call. From germline, CDR1 is MNHNS and CDR2 SASEGT. This CDR3 region has 12 residues. For the CDR3, the DNA is TGTGCAGAGAATTATAGCAATCAGCCCCAGCATTTT. Translating gives CAENYSNQPQHF.

This chain connects TRBV9 to TRBJ2-2; D is possibly TRBD2 (5 bases). The CDR3 totals 16 residues. With 0 bases removed from V and 4 bases from J, the gap between germline ends came to 13 bases. CDR1 and CDR2 from the germline V gene are SGDLS and YYNGEE. The CDR3 DNA reads TGTGCCAGCAGCGTAGTTCGGGAAAAGAGCACCGGGGAGCTGTTTTTT. The encoded protein is CASSVVREKSTGELFF.

There are a few counts of this clone. The chain joins TRBV9 to TRBJ1-1; D is unresolved. The length of the CDR3 is 13 residues. V was trimmed by 7 bases and J by 0 bases, leaving 10 bases between them. Looked up from germline, CDR1 is SGDLS and CDR2 is YYNGEE. CDR3 coding DNA: TGTGCCAGCTGGCAGGTCATGAACACTGAAGCTTTCTTT. Its translation: CASWQVMNTEAFF.

V and J are TRBV18 and TRBJ2-7; 8 bases are shared with TRBD1. The CDR3 covers 15 residues. Germline loops: CDR1 KGHSH, CDR2 LQKENI. With 3 bases clipped from V and 0 bases from J, the junction kept 4 bases outside the gene matches. CDR3 nucleotides: TGTGCCAGCTCACCGGACAGGGCCATCTCCTACGAGCAGTACTTC. It translates to CASSPDRAISYEQYF.

The V gene is TRBV18, the J gene TRBJ1-1, with 10 bases fitting TRBD1. The CDR3 contains 14 residues. CDR1 and CDR2 (germline): KGHSH, LQKENI. V shed 6 bases and J 4 bases; nucleotides not matched to a gene: 5. The CDR3 region has the DNA TGTGCCAGCTCTAGGGACAGGGGAACCACTGAAGCTTTCTTT. Translating gives CASSRDRGTTEAFF.

The gene calls are TRBV27 and TRBJ1-2; TRBD1 matches at 9 bases. V shed 4 bases, J shed 5 bases, and the junction held 8 bases outside the gene matches. The CDR3 extends over 15 amino acids. The germline gives CDR1 MNHEY, CDR2 SMNVEV (reference sequence). The CDR3 DNA follows: TGTGCCAGCAGTTGGGACGGGACAGGGTATTATGGCTACACCTTC. It translates to CASSWDGTGYYGYTF.

This clone occurred once. This sequence joins TRBV15 and TRBJ1-5, with D uncertain. Per germline, CDR1 LNHNV and CDR2 YYDKDF (reference sequence). CDR3 length: 15 amino acids. The V gene lost 0 bases and the J gene lost 0 bases, with 6 bases spanning the gap. The CDR3 sequence: CATSRDRGSNQPQHF. The CDR3 DNA is TGTGCCACCAGCAGAGATCGCGGTAGCAATCAGCCCCAGCATTTT.

This sequence joins TRBV6-5 and TRBJ2-3, with TRBD1 identical over 9 bases. V shed 6 bases, J shed 9 bases, and the junction held 10 bases outside the gene matches. Germline CDR1 MNHEY, CDR2 SVGAGI. CDR3 size: 14 residues. The CDR3 sequence: CASRNGQGPHTQYF. CDR3 in DNA: TGTGCCAGCAGGAACGGACAGGGGCCCCACACGCAGTATTTT.

This clone was found once. CDR3 nucleotides: TGTGCCAGCAGTTCAGGCTCTCTAGCGGGGGGGGTCCAAGAGACCCAGTACTTC. Its protein product is CASSSGSLAGGVQETQYF. The genes are TRBV28 and TRBJ2-5, with 12 bases lining up with TRBD2. V shed 4 bases and J 1 base; nucleotides not matched to a gene: 10. The CDR3 totals 18 residues. CDR1 is MDHEN, CDR2 SYDVKM, per germline. The full variable domain, rest sourced from reference TRBV28 and TRBJ2-5, is DVKVTQSSRYLVKRTGEKVFLECVQDMDHENMFWYRQDPGLGLRLIYFSYDVKMKEKGDIPEGYSVSREKKERFSLILESASTNQTSMYLCASSSGSLAGGVQETQYFGPGTRLLVL.

The CDR3, as DNA: TGTGCCAGCAGCTTAGGGGGAGGGGGCGGGGAGCTGTTTTTT. Its protein is CASSLGGGGGELFF. The rearrangement joins TRBV7-2 to TRBJ2-2; perhaps TRBD2 as D (7 bases). Trimming pared 1 base from V and 7 bases from J, leaving 10 bases between. This CDR3 comprises 14 residues. Germline values: CDR1 SGHTA, CDR2 FQGNSA.

Only a few counts were recorded for this clone. The rearrangement uses TRBV5-1 and TRBJ2-5; the D is unclear. CDR3 length: 11 amino acids. V was pared by 6 bases and J by 4 bases, with 7 bases between. Germline CDR1 and CDR2: SGHRS and YFSETQ. In DNA form, the CDR3 reads TGCGCCAGCACCTCGGGAGAGACCCAGTACTTC. Residues: CASTSGETQYF. Filled out from reference TRBV5-1 and TRBJ2-5, the complete variable domain reads KAGVTQTPRYLIKTRGQQVTLSCSPISGHRSVSWYQQTPGQGLQFLFEYFSETQRNKGNFPGRFSGRQFSNSRSEMNVSTLELGDSALYLCASTSGETQYFGPGTRLLVL.

The chain uses TRBV4-1 and TRBJ1-1; D is possibly TRBD1 (6 bases). V was trimmed by 6 bases and J by 7 bases, leaving 18 bases between them. Germline CDR1 MGHRA, CDR2 YSYEKL. The CDR3 loop spans 14 amino acids. Here the CDR3 DNA reads TGCGCCAGCAGGCGGGGGGCAACCCAGGTTGAAGCTTTCTTT. This sequence encodes CASRRGATQVEAFF.

The rearrangement uses TRBV4-1 and TRBJ2-7; D perhaps matches TRBD1 (6 bases). Trimming stripped 4 bases from V and 1 base from J, with 8 bases between. The germline CDR1 and CDR2 sequences are MGHRA and YSYEKL. The CDR3 is made up of 13 amino acids. CDR3 sequence: CASSPTGSYEQYF. The CDR3 coding sequence is TGCGCCAGCAGCCCTACAGGGTCCTACGAGCAGTACTTC.

This chain uses TRBV13 with TRBJ2-7; TRBD1 matches 10 bases. The V segment lost 0 bases and the J segment 3 bases; nucleotides outside the gene matches: 11. The CDR3 runs to 18 residues. Looked up from germline, CDR1 is PRHDT and CDR2 is FYEKMQ (reference sequence). The CDR3 sequence is CASSLGAGTGDPNYEQYF. Written as DNA, the CDR3 is TGTGCCAGCAGCTTAGGGGCGGGGACAGGGGACCCCAACTACGAGCAGTACTTC.

This chain uses TRBV6-1 with TRBJ2-4, with D hard to call. V was shortened by 2 bases and J by 6 bases, with 14 bases between the two germline ends. The CDR3 consists of 15 residues. The germline gives CDR1 MNHNS, CDR2 SASEGT. CDR3 amino acids: CASSESPTPGNIQYF. CDR3 nucleotides: TGTGCCAGCAGTGAAAGCCCGACCCCGGGAAACATTCAGTACTTC.

This clone has more than one count but fewer than ten. The chain employs TRBV5-1 and TRBJ1-5; 8 bases map to TRBD1. This CDR3 is 15 amino acids long. Trimming removed 1 base from V and 4 bases from J; junction bases left unmatched: 4. CDR1 and CDR2 from the germline V gene are SGHRS and YFSETQ. This CDR3 is CASSLTGGTNQPQHF. The CDR3 DNA sequence: TGCGCCAGCAGCTTGACAGGGGGAACGAATCAGCCCCAGCATTTT.

The chain combines TRBV13 with TRBJ2-7, with 10 nucleotides matching TRBD2. This CDR3 comprises 18 residues. Germline trimming cut 3 bases from V and 1 base from J; bases unmatched to any gene: 12. Germline CDR1 and CDR2: PRHDT and FYEKMQ (reference sequence). This chain's CDR3 is CASSFNTLAGAPSYEQYF. In DNA form, the CDR3 reads TGTGCCAGCAGCTTCAACACCCTAGCGGGGGCCCCATCCTACGAGCAGTACTTC.

In DNA, the CDR3 is TGTGCCATCAGCCCTCGGACAGGGGGCGTAGGCGGGGAGCTGTTTTTT. This sequence encodes CAISPRTGGVGGELFF. The gene calls are TRBV10-3 and TRBJ2-2, with TRBD1 identical over 11 bases. CDR1 is ENHRY, CDR2 SYGVKD, per germline. V shed 6 bases and J 7 bases; nucleotides not matched to a gene: 10. This CDR3 has 16 residues.

This clone was observed a few times. This chain connects TRBV7-9 to TRBJ1-1; 7 positions agree with TRBD1. From germline, CDR1 is SEHNR and CDR2 FQNEAQ (reference sequence). The V and J ends lost 5 bases and 5 bases, in that order; junction bases with no gene match: 8. This CDR3 region has 14 residues. CDR3 bases: TGTGCCAGCAGCCCTTCAGGGGGGAGAACTGAAGCTTTCTTT. This sequence encodes CASSPSGGRTEAFF. Drawing the rest from reference TRBV7-9 and TRBJ1-1, the complete variable domain is DTGVSQNPRHKITKRGQNVTFRCDPISEHNRLYWYRQTLGQGPEFLTYFQNEAQLEKSRLLSDRFSAERPKGSFSTLEIQRTEQGDSAMYLCASSPSGGRTEAFFGQGTRLTVV.

The genes are TRBV5-4 and TRBJ2-7; TRBD2 matches 11 bases. Trimming cost V 4 bases and J 1 base; bases outside gene matches: 4. CDR1 SGHNT and CDR2 YYREEE come from the germline V gene (reference sequence). This CDR3 is 15 amino acids long. The CDR3 bases are TGTGCCAGCAGCGTGGGGACTAGCGGATCCTACGAGCAGTACTTC. This sequence encodes CASSVGTSGSYEQYF. The full variable domain, its missing parts supplied by reference TRBV5-4 and TRBJ2-7, is ETGVTQSPTHLIKTRGQQVTLRCSSQSGHNTVSWYQQALGQGPQFIFQYYREEENGRGNFPPRFSGLQFPNYSSELNVNALELDDSALYLCASSVGTSGSYEQYFGPGTRLTVT.